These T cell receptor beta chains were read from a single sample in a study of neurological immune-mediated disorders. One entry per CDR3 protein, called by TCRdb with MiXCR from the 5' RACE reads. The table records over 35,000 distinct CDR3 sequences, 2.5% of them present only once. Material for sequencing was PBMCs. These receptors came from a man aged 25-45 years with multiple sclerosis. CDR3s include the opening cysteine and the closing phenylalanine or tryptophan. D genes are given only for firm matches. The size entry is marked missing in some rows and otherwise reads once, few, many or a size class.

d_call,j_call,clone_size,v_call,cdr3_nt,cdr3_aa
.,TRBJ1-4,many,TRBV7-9,TGTGCCAGCAGCTACGAGGATGAAAAACTGTTTTTT,CASSYEDEKLFF
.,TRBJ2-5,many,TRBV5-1,TGCGCCAGCAGTCCTTTATTGGCGGGACCTAAATTACGAGAGACCCAGTACTTC,CASSPLLAGPKLRETQYF
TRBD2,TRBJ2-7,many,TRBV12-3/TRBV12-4,TGTGCCAGCAGTTTAGGGACACCGGGACTAGCGGGAGCTGGCGAGCAGTACTTC,CASSLGTPGLAGAGEQYF
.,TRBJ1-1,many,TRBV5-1,TGCGCCAGCAGCCGGAGTGCCGGGAACACTGAAGCTTTCTTT,CASSRSAGNTEAFF
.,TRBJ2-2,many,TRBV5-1,TGCGCCAGCAGCTTGGCTTCGAACACCGGGGAGCTGTTTTTT,CASSLASNTGELFF
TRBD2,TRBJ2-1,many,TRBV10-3,TGTGCCATCAACGGACTAGCGGGGGGGCATGAGCAGTTCTTC,CAINGLAGGHEQFF
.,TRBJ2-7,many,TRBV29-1,TGCAGCGTTGTACCTGGGACTTGGCCTTTGCTTCACGAGCAGTACTTC,CSVVPGTWPLLHEQYF
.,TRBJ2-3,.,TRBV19,TGTGCCACCAGGGTGGGGAGACCCACAGATACGCAGTATTTT,CATRVGRPTDTQYF
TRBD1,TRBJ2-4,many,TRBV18,TGTGCCAGCTCACCATGGGACAGGTTCGGGGCCAAAAACATTCAGTACTTC,CASSPWDRFGAKNIQYF
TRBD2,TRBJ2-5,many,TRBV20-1,TGCAGTGCGATAGAGTCCCGCGGGGGTCTCGCAGAGACCCAGTACTTC,CSAIESRGGLAETQYF
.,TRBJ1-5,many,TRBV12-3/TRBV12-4,TGTGCCAGCAGTTTAGATGGCAATCAGCCCCAGCATTTT,CASSLDGNQPQHF
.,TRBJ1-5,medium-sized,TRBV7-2,TGTGCCAGCAGCTCCCACAGGGTCGGCAATCAGCCCCAGCATTTT,CASSSHRVGNQPQHF
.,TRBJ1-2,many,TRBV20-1,TGCAGTGCTACGACAGTCAGTAACTATGGCTACACCTTC,CSATTVSNYGYTF
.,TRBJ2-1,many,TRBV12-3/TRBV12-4,TGTGCCAGCAGTTTTAACAATGAGCAGTTCTTC,CASSFNNEQFF
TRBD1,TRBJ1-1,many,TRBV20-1,TGCAGTGCTAGAGCCGCCGGGACAGGGATCAACACTGAAGCTTTCTTT,CSARAAGTGINTEAFF
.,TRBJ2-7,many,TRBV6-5,TGTGCCAGCAGTATACTCGAGGGCTACGAGCAGTACTTC,CASSILEGYEQYF
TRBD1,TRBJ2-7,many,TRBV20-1,TGCAGTGCTAGGGCAGGGGGCCACGAGCAGTACTTC,CSARAGGHEQYF
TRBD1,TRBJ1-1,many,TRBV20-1,TGCAGTGCTAAGCCCCCGGACAGGGAGGTTGGAGCTTTCTTT,CSAKPPDREVGAFF
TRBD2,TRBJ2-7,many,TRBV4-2,TGTGCCAGCAGCCTATCAACTAGCGGGGGGACCTACGAGCAGTACTTC,CASSLSTSGGTYEQYF
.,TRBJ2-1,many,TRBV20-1,TGCAGTGCCAGGAGGACGGGGGAGTACAATGAGCAGTTCTTC,CSARRTGEYNEQFF
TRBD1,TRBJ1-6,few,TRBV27,TGTGCCAGCACGACAGGGATTAATTCACCCCTCCACTTT,CASTTGINSPLHF
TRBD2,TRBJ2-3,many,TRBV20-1,TGCAGTGCTACTCTACCCGGGACTAGCGGGAGAGTAGATACGCAGTATTTT,CSATLPGTSGRVDTQYF
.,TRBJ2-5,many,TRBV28,TGTGCCAGCAGTCCCGTGCGACAGCTACAAGAGACCCAGTACTTC,CASSPVRQLQETQYF
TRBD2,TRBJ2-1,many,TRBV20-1,TGCAGTGCTCACCCTCCCCGGGCGGGAGAGGGCTACAATGAGCAGTTCTTC,CSAHPPRAGEGYNEQFF
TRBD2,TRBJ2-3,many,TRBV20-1,TGCAGTGTCCTAGCGGGAGCTGGGGCAGATACGCAGTATTTT,CSVLAGAGADTQYF